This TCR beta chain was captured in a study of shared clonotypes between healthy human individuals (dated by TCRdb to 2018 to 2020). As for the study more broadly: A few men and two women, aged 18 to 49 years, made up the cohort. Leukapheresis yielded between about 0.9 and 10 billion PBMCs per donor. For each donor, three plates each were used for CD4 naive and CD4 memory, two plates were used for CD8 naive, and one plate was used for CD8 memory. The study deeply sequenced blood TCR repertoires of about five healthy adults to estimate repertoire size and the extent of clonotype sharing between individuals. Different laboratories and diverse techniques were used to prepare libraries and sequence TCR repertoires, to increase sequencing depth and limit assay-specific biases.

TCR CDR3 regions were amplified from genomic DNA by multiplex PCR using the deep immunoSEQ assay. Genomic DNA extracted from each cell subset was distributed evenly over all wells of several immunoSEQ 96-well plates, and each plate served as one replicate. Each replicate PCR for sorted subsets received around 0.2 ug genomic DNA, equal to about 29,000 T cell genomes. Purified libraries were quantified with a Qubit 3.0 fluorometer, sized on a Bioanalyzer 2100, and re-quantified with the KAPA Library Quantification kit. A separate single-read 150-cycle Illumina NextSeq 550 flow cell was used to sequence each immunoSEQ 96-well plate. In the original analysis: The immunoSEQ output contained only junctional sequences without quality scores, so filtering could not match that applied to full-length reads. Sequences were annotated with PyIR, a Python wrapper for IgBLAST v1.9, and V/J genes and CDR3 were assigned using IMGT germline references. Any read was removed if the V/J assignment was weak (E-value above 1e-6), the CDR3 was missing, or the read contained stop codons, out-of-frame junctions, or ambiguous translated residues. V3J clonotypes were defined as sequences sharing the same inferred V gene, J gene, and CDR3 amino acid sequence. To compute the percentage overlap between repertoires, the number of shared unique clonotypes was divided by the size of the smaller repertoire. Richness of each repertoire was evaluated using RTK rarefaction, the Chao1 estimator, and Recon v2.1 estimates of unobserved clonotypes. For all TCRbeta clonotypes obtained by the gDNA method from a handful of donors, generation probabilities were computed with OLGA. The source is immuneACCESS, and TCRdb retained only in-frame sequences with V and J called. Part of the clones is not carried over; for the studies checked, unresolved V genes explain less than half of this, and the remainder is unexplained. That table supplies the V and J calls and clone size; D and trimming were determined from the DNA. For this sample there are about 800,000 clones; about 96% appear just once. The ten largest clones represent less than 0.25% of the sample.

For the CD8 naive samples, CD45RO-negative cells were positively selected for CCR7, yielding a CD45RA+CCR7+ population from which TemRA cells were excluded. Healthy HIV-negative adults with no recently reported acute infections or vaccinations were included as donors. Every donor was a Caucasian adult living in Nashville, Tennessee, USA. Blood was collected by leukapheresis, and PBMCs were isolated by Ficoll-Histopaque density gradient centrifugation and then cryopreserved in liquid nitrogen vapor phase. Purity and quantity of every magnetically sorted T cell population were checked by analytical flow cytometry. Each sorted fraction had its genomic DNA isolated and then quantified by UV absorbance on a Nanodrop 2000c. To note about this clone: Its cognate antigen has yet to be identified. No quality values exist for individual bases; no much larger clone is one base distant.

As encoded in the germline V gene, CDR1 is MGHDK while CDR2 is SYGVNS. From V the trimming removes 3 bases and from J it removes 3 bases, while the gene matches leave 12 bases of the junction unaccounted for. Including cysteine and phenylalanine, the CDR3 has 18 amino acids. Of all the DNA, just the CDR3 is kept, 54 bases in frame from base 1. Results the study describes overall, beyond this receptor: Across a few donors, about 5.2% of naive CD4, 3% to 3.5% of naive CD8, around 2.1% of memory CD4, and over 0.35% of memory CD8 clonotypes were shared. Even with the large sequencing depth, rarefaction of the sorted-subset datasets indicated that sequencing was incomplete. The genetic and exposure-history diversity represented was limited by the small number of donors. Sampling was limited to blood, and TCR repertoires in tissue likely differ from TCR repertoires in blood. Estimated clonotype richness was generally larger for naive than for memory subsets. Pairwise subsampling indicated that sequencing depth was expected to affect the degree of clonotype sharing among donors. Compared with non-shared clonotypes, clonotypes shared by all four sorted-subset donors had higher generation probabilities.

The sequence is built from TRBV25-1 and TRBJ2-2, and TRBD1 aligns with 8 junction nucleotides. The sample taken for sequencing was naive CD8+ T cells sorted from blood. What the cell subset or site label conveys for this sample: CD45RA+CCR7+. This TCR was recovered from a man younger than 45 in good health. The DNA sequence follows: TGTGCCAGCAGTGATCCCAGGGGGACAGGTATCGACACCGGGGAGCTGTTTTTT. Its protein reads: CASSDPRGTGIDTGELFF.